The clone carrying this T cell receptor beta chain was observed at least ten times. The data derive from a study of T cells in Graves' hyperthyroidism and ophthalmopathy. RNA transcripts provided the source from which TCR beta CDR3 regions were amplified. First-round RT-PCR of the TCR CDR3 relied on the HTBI primer set. TCRdb fed the multiplex PCR reads into MiXCR, producing one record per CDR3 protein. The profile shows some 500,000 distinct CDR3 sequences, 24% of them singletons. Input material: blood. The receptor was isolated from a woman in her 30s with Graves' ophthalmopathy.

The CDR3 here is CASRSGDRSTEAFF. CDR3 sequence (DNA): TGTGCCAGCAGATCAGGGGATCGAAGCACTGAAGCTTTCTTT. The chain employs TRBV6-2 or TRBV6-3 and TRBJ1-1; D possibly corresponds to TRBD1 (6 bases). V was cut by 6 bases and J by 4 bases, with 15 bases left in between. CDR1 MNHEY and CDR2 SVGEGT come from the germline V gene. The CDR3 length is 14 residues.